Presented here are 27 T cell receptor beta chains from one specimen sequenced in a study of yellow fever vaccine responses in identical twins. TCRdb re-called the RT-PCR reads through MiXCR, storing one row per CDR3 protein. The sample comprises 15,000 to 20,000 distinct CDR3 sequences, approximately 63% of which are singletons, and approximately 8% rests with the top ten. This sample comprised T cells from blood (PBMCs), unsorted or a sorted subset (not recorded which), obtained before or after yellow fever vaccination (not recorded which). These receptors were obtained from a woman under 30 who received the yellow fever vaccine.

In its sample, this clonotype was seen a few times. The V gene is TRBV6-2 or TRBV6-3, the J gene TRBJ1-3; D remains unclear. CDR3 length: 12 amino acids. V lost 2 bases and J 5 bases, leaving 4 bases between the germline ends. Germline-derived CDR1 and CDR2 are MNHEY and SVGEGT. This chain's CDR3 is CASSYDRNTIYF. The CDR3 DNA sequence: TGTGCCAGCAGTTACGATAGAAACACCATATATTTT.

This chain links TRBV20-1 with TRBJ2-5, with 9 positions matching TRBD1. The V gene end was trimmed by 6 bases and the J gene end by 2 bases; junction bases not matched to a gene: 7. The CDR3 covers 14 residues. Germline V gene data show CDR1 as DFQATT and CDR2 as SNEGSKA (reference sequence). The CDR3 DNA reads as TGCAGTGCAGCACAGGGGGCCGGACAAGAGACCCAGTACTTC. Protein sequence: CSAAQGAGQETQYF.

The rearrangement links TRBV20-1 to TRBJ2-7, with TRBD1 identical over 8 bases. The CDR3 runs 13 residues. J lost 4 bases, V lost 2 bases, and 4 bases had no gene match. Germline V gene lookup returns CDR1 DFQATT and CDR2 SNEGSKA (reference sequence). CDR3 protein: CSARSGDRYEQYF. CDR3 nucleotides: TGCAGTGCTAGAAGTGGGGACAGGTACGAGCAGTACTTC.

CDR3 in amino acids: CASTFAGVQETQYF. CDR3 sequence (DNA): TGTGCCAGCACGTTCGCGGGAGTTCAAGAGACCCAGTACTTC. The chain carries TRBV13 and TRBJ2-5; 7 nucleotides match TRBD2. With 7 bases clipped from V and 2 bases from J, the junction kept 7 bases outside the gene matches. This CDR3 is built from 14 residues. Per germline, CDR1 PRHDT and CDR2 FYEKMQ (reference sequence). The full variable domain, its missing parts supplied by reference TRBV13 and TRBJ2-5, is AAGVIQSPRHLIKEKRETATLKCYPIPRHDTVYWYQQGPGQDPQFLISFYEKMQSDKGSIPDRFSAQQFSDYHSELNMSSLELGDSALYFCASTFAGVQETQYFGPGTRLLVL.

The genes are TRBV5-1 and TRBJ2-7; D perhaps matches TRBD1 (6 bases). Germline V gene lookup returns CDR1 SGHRS and CDR2 YFSETQ. The CDR3 runs 13 residues. V was pared by 3 bases and J by 6 bases, with 13 bases between. CDR3 region: CASSSTQGSEQYV. The DNA of the CDR3 is TGCGCCAGCAGCTCCACCCAGGGGAGCGAGCAGTACGTC.

The chain couples TRBV3-1 to TRBJ1-6; no clear D. The CDR3 length is 14 residues. V lost 0 bases, J lost 9 bases, and 9 bases lay in between. Germline V CDR1 and CDR2: LGHDT, YNNKEL (reference sequence). The DNA of the CDR3 is TGTGCCAGCAGCCAAGATCGCGCCTTTTCACCCCTCCACTTT. Amino acid sequence: CASSQDRAFSPLHF.

This rearrangement joins TRBV7-3 to TRBJ1-1, with no clear D. Germline assignment: CDR1 SGHTA and CDR2 FQGTGA. This CDR3 region has 13 residues. V lost 4 bases to trimming and J lost 2 bases, with 8 bases between them. In DNA, the CDR3 is TGTGCCAGCAGCTCCGCAGGCAACACTGAAGCTTTCTTT. Its translation is CASSSAGNTEAFF. The complete variable domain, with remaining parts taken from reference TRBV7-3 and TRBJ1-1, reads GAGVSQTPSNKVTEKGKYVELRCDPISGHTALYWYRQSLGQGPEFLIYFQGTGAADDSGLPNDRFFAVRPEGSVSTLKIQRTERGDSAVYLCASSSAGNTEAFFGQGTRLTVV.

This chain joins TRBV27 and TRBJ2-3; D uncertain. CDR3 length: 14 residues. Looked up from germline, CDR1 is MNHEY and CDR2 is SMNVEV (reference sequence). The V end lost 5 bases, the J end lost 1 base, and 10 bases lay between the germline ends. DNA for the CDR3: TGTGCCAGCAGTCTCGGCCTACGCACAGATACGCAGTATTTT. Translated: CASSLGLRTDTQYF.

V gene TRBV5-6 combines with J gene TRBJ2-3; 12 bases are a match to TRBD1. There are 16 residues in the CDR3. The ends lost 2 bases at V and 5 bases at J; junction bases unmatched: 6. Germline CDR1 reads SGHDT; CDR2 reads YYEEEE. The CDR3 loop reads CASSFRDRGPQDTQYF. The DNA of the CDR3 is TGTGCCAGCAGCTTCCGGGACAGGGGGCCCCAAGATACGCAGTATTTT.

This clonotype was counted only a few times. The V call is TRBV20-1, the J call TRBJ2-1; no clear D. The V end was cut by 3 bases, the J end by 7 bases, with 16 bases between. Germline CDR1 is DFQATT and CDR2 is SNEGSKA (reference sequence). CDR3 size: 14 residues. The CDR3 sequence is CSASGVALGNEQFF. The CDR3 DNA is TGCAGTGCTAGTGGGGTCGCCCTAGGGAATGAGCAGTTCTTC.

V gene TRBV20-1 combines with J gene TRBJ2-3; D unclear. CDR3 length: 11 amino acids. The germline V and J ends were trimmed by 3 bases and 5 bases, with 6 bases remaining between them. CDR1 is DFQATT, CDR2 SNEGSKA, per germline (reference sequence). The CDR3 DNA reads TGCAGTGCTAGGAGTCTAGATACGCAGTATTTT. Protein: CSARSLDTQYF.

The rearrangement joins TRBV29-1 to TRBJ1-2; no clear D. Per germline, CDR1 SQVTM and CDR2 ANQGSEA. V dropped 4 bases and J dropped 4 bases, with 10 bases sitting between them. This CDR3 region has 12 residues. The CDR3 loop is CSVATTSYGYTF. DNA of the CDR3: TGCAGCGTTGCTACGACTTCCTATGGCTACACCTTC.

This clonotype was counted a few times. V and J are TRBV18 and TRBJ2-2, with D tentatively TRBD1 (6 bases). Per germline, CDR1 KGHSH and CDR2 LQKENI. V lost 2 bases and J lost 0, with 10 bases in between. The CDR3 consists of 16 residues. In nucleotides, the CDR3 is TGTGCCAGCTCACCATTGGACAGATCGAACACCGGGGAGCTGTTTTTT. Translating gives CASSPLDRSNTGELFF.

The V call is TRBV20-1, the J call TRBJ2-3; TRBD2 matches 8 bases. J gave up 1 base and V 3 bases, and 3 bases lay outside the gene matches. The germline CDR1 and CDR2 sequences are DFQATT and SNEGSKA (reference sequence). The CDR3 has 14 residues. CDR3 DNA sequence: TGCAGTGCTAGTCGGCGGGAGGGCACAGATACGCAGTATTTT. It encodes CSASRREGTDTQYF.

The V and J genes are TRBV20-1 and TRBJ2-5; 7 bases are shared with TRBD2. Germline V gives CDR1 DFQATT, CDR2 SNEGSKA (reference sequence). Losses at the gene ends were 1 base for V and 5 bases for J; bases not matched to a gene: 4. CDR3 length: 13 residues. The CDR3 loop reads CSARVLGGETQYF. The CDR3 DNA reads TGCAGTGCTAGAGTTTTGGGGGGGGAGACCCAGTACTTC.

The V and J genes are TRBV7-6 and TRBJ2-5; D is perhaps TRBD2 (6 bases). Germline-derived CDR1 and CDR2 are SGHVS and FNYEAQ. Trimming stripped 0 bases from V and 1 base from J, with 12 bases between. The CDR3 spans 16 residues. The CDR3 reads CASSLAQAGFQETQYF. CDR3 nucleotides: TGTGCCAGCAGCTTAGCTCAGGCGGGGTTCCAAGAGACCCAGTACTTC.

The sample holds a few counts of this clonotype. The genes are TRBV11-1 and TRBJ2-3; D not certain. CDR1 and CDR2 (germline): SGHAT, FQDESV (reference sequence). Trimming stripped 0 bases from V and 0 bases from J, with 7 bases between. The CDR3 contains 15 residues. The DNA of the CDR3 is TGTGCCAGCAGCTTAGCCGCGACCAGCACAGATACGCAGTATTTT. Its translation: CASSLAATSTDTQYF.

The genes are TRBV12-3 or TRBV12-4 and TRBJ1-6; D ambiguous. The CDR3 extends over 13 amino acids. V was pared by 5 bases and J by 7 bases, with 9 bases between. CDR3 in DNA: TGTGCCAGCAGTCCGATCAACAATTCACCCCTCCACTTT. Amino acids: CASSPINNSPLHF.

The chain recombines TRBV5-1 with TRBJ1-2; D not resolved. Germline CDR1 and CDR2: SGHRS and YFSETQ. This CDR3 comprises 14 residues. Trimming pared 6 bases from V and 8 bases from J, leaving 20 bases between. The CDR3 coding sequence is TGCGCCAGCAACATCGGACCGTCGGAATACGGCTACACCTTC. It yields the protein CASNIGPSEYGYTF.

This chain uses TRBV12-3 or TRBV12-4 with TRBJ1-2; 7 bases align to TRBD1. With 6 bases clipped from V and 7 bases from J, the junction kept 17 bases outside the gene matches. The CDR3 sequence is 16 residues long. The CDR3 coding sequence is TGTGCCAGCAGGCCTTCGGTGAAGGGGGCGATAGGTGGCTACACCTTC. Translated, it gives CASRPSVKGAIGGYTF.

This clonotype has a single count. The chain links TRBV7-3 to TRBJ2-1; D is possibly TRBD1 (5 bases). Per germline, CDR1 SGHTA and CDR2 FQGTGA. Trimming removed 4 bases at V and 12 bases at J, with 19 bases between. This CDR3 has 14 amino acids. DNA of the CDR3: TGTGCCAGCAGCTCCACAGGTCCCTCTGTTGGGCAGTTCTTC. Translating gives CASSSTGPSVGQFF.

In DNA, the CDR3 is TGTGCCAGCAGTGACCCTGGGGACAGCCCTCCCTACGAGCAGTACGTC. Translation: CASSDPGDSPPYEQYV. The rearrangement joins TRBV2 to TRBJ2-7; 7 bases line up with TRBD1. CDR3 length: 16 amino acids. The ends lost 3 bases at V and 2 bases at J; junction bases unmatched: 10. Germline V gene data show CDR1 as SNHLY and CDR2 as FYNNEI.

This sequence joins TRBV4-3 and TRBJ2-2, with 8 bases that match TRBD1. The germline V gene has CDR1 LGHNA and CDR2 YSLEER. CDR3 length: 14 residues. The V gene end was trimmed by 1 base and the J gene end by 6 bases; junction bases not matched to a gene: 1. This chain's CDR3 is CASSQGDRPGELFF. The CDR3 DNA follows: TGCGCCAGCAGCCAAGGGGACAGGCCCGGGGAGCTGTTTTTT.

A few counts support this clonotype. The V and J genes are TRBV13 and TRBJ2-7; D gene uncertain. Trimming took off 5 bases at V and 2 bases at J, with 10 bases between the two ends. This CDR3 comprises 13 residues. Germline V gene sequence: CDR1 PRHDT, CDR2 FYEKMQ (reference sequence). The CDR3 DNA is TGTGCCAGCAGCGCTAAGAGGACCTACGAGCAGTACGTC. It translates to CASSAKRTYEQYV.

The chain recombines TRBV29-1 with TRBJ2-1, with D maybe TRBD2 (5 bases). The CDR3 loop spans 13 amino acids. Germline CDR1 SQVTM, CDR2 ANQGSEA. Trimming stripped 7 bases from V and 2 bases from J, with 12 bases between. CDR3: CSGAAATYNEQFF. CDR3 bases: TGCAGCGGGGCAGCGGCTACCTACAATGAGCAGTTCTTC.

This sequence joins TRBV5-8 and TRBJ1-1; D might be TRBD1 (5 bases). V lost 7 bases and J 1 base, leaving 11 bases between the germline ends. CDR1 is SGHTS and CDR2 is YDEGEE in the germline V gene. The CDR3 totals 13 residues. The CDR3 DNA sequence: TGTGCCAGCTGGGTTAGGGGGAACACTGAAGCTTTCTTT. As protein: CASWVRGNTEAFF.

The chain combines TRBV11-2 with TRBJ2-1, with TRBD2 matching over 8 bases. This CDR3 region has 14 residues. V lost 6 bases and J lost 6; bases outside the gene matches: 7. CDR1 is SGHAT, CDR2 FQNNGV, per germline. The CDR3 sequence: CASSVGLALNEQFF. The CDR3 nucleotides are TGTGCCAGCAGTGTCGGACTAGCCCTCAATGAGCAGTTCTTC.